The entry below describes one T cell receptor beta chain. The target antigen is unknown. The data derive from a study of human T cells and chemical hapten exposure. Study-level results: Once DPC sensitization occurred, TCRs above 1 in 1000 frequency showed no change.

TCRdb independently ran MiXCR on the RACE reads; one entry per CDR3 protein. In the table there are around 200,000 distinct CDR3 sequences, more than 25% of which are singletons. Time point given: pre-sensitization, week 0. Treatment: therapeutic diphenylcyclopropenone sensitization with weekly scalp DPC. CDR1 and CDR2 from the germline V gene are LGHNA and YSLEER. This CDR3 is built from 15 residues. Germline trimming cut 4 bases from V and 10 bases from J; bases unmatched to any gene: 7. The sequence was collected from a woman between 25 and 40 years old with alopecia areata. Some clones in this sample may be carry-over from other donors' samples. Source: whole blood, taken in connection with sensitization to the hapten diphenylcyclopropenone (DPC). This chain uses TRBV4-3 with TRBJ2-1, with 13 bases fitting TRBD2. The CDR3 here is CASSRGLAGVGEQFF. As DNA, the CDR3 is TGCGCCAGCAGCCGCGGACTAGCGGGAGTTGGGGAGCAGTTCTTC.